The T cell receptor beta chain under discussion was sequenced for a study of blood T cell repertoires in COVID-19. On the study more broadly: Acute-phase and convalescent COVID-19 samples originated in the United States, Italy and Spain. The analysed material was cDNA or gDNA that came from T cells, B-cell-depleted T cells, or PBMCs.

There are 15 residues in the CDR3. Trimming removed 0 bases from V and 7 bases from J, with 16 bases in between. The germline gives CDR1 LGHNA, CDR2 YSLEER. Authors' methods: Amplification of reference gene primers provided the estimated nucleated cell counts. Repertoires were generated with immunoSEQ multiplex PCR, while TCRdb's copy carries only in-frame clones and drops some. V and J calls and clone size come straight from that table; D and trimming were deduced from the DNA. The repertoire holds 99,000 or so clones, with around nine tenths as singletons. This receptor was identified in a human donor in a cohort sampled during active COVID-19. The chain has TRBV4-3 and TRBJ2-7; a possible D gene is TRBD2 (8 bases). Sequencing used peripheral blood. CDR3 residues: CASSQDREGAGEQYF. CDR3 DNA: TGCGCCAGCAGCCAAGATCGGGAGGGGGCGGGGGAGCAGTACTTC.